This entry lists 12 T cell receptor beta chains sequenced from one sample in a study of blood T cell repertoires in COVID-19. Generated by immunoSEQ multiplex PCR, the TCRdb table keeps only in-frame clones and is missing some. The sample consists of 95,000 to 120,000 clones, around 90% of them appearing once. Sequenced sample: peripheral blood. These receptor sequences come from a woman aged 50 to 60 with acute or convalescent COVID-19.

CDR3: CASSRIGLTADGYTF. CDR3 nucleotides: TGTGCCAGCAGCAGAATCGGACTAACCGCCGATGGCTACACCTTC. The V gene is TRBV28, the J gene TRBJ1-2; D is uncertain. V shed 6 bases and J shed 6 bases, with 20 bases lying between them. CDR3 length equals 15 residues. Germline lookup yields CDR1 MDHEN and CDR2 SYDVKM.

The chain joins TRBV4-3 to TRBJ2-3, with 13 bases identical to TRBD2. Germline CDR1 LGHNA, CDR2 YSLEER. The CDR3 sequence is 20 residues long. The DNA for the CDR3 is TGCCCCCCCCGCGCCGGGGGGGGACTAGCGGGGTCTCCTAGCACAGATACGCAGTATTTT. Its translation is CPPRAGGGLAGSPSTDTQYF.

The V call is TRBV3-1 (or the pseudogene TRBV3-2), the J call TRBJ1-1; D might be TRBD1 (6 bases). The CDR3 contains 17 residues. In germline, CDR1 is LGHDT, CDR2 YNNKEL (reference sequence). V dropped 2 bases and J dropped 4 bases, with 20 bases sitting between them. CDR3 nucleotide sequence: TGTGCCAGCAGCCAACTTTTAGGGGGAAAGGGTCTCACTGAAGCTTTCTTT. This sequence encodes CASSQLLGGKGLTEAFF.

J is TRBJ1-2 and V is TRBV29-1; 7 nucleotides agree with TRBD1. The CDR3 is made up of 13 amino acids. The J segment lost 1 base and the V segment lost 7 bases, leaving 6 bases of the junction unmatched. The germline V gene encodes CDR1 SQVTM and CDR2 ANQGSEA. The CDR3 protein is CSGGDSFNYGYTF. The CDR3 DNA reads TGCAGCGGGGGGGACAGCTTTAACTATGGCTACACCTTC.

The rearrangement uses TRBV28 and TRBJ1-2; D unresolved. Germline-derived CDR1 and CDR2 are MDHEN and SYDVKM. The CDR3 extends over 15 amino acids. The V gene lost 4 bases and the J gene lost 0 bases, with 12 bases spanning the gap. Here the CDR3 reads CASSSPGNSNYGYTF. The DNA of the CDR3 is TGTGCCAGCAGTTCACCCGGGAACTCTAACTATGGCTACACCTTC.

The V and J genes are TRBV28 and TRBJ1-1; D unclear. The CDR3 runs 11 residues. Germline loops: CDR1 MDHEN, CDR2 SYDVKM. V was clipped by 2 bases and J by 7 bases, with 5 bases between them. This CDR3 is CASSLGLEAFF. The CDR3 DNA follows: TGTGCCAGCAGTTTAGGGCTTGAAGCTTTCTTT.

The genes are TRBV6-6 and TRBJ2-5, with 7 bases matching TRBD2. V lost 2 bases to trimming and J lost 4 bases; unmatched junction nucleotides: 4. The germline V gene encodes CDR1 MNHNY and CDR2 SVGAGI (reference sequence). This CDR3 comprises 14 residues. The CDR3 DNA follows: TGTGCCAGCAGTTACAGCGCGGGAGTAGAGACCCAGTACTTC. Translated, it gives CASSYSAGVETQYF.

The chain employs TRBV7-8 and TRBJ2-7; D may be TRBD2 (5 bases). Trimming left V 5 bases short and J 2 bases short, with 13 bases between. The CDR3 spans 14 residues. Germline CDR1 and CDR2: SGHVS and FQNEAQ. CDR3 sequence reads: CASSPTTGTYEQYF. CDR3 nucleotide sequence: TGTGCCAGCAGCCCCACTACCGGGACCTACGAGCAGTACTTC.

CDR3 region: CASSPRDFQETQYF. The DNA of the CDR3 is TGTGCCAGCAGCCCCCGGGACTTCCAAGAGACCCAGTACTTC. The rearrangement joins TRBV3-1 (or the pseudogene TRBV3-2) to TRBJ2-5; perhaps TRBD2 as D (6 bases). V was clipped by 4 bases and J by 1 base, with 10 bases between them. The CDR3 loop spans 14 amino acids. Germline loops: CDR1 LGHDT, CDR2 YNNKEL (reference sequence).

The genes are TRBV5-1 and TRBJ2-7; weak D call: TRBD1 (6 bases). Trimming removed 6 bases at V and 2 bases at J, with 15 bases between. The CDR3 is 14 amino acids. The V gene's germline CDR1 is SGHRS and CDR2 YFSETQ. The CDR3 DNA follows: TGCGCCAGCACCTCACAGGGTGGGACCTACGAGCAGTACTTC. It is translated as CASTSQGGTYEQYF.

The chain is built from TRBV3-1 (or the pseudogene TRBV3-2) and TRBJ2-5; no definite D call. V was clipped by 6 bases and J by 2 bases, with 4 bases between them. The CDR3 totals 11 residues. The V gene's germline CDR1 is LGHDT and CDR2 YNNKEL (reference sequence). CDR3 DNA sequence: TGTGCCAGCAGTCTTCAAGAGACCCAGTACTTC. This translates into CASSLQETQYF.

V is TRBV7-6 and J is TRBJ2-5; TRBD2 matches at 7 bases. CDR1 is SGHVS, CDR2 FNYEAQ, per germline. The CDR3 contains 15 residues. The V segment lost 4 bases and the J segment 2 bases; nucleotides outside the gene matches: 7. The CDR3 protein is CASSSSLGGQETQYF. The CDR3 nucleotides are TGTGCCAGCAGCTCTAGCCTCGGGGGGCAAGAGACCCAGTACTTC.